This T cell receptor (beta chain) was retrieved from a study of blood T cell repertoires in COVID-19. Study context: For recovered donors of Cohort 3, there were two negative PCRs, clearance, or symptom resolution. PBMCs, B-cell-depleted T cells, or T cells were the source of the cDNA or gDNA that made up the material.

There are 15 residues in the CDR3. Trimming took 5 bases from V and 10 from J; bases not matched to a gene: 15. Germline V lookup: CDR1 SEHNR, CDR2 FQNEAQ (reference sequence). Libraries were prepared by immunoSEQ multiplex PCR; TCRdb keeps only in-frame clonotypes and omits some of them. Altogether 400,000 or so clones are present, about 87% being singletons, with the ten largest covering roughly 2%. This TCR derives from a man between 35 and 55 years old in a cohort exposed to, infected with or recovered from COVID-19 (not recorded which). Sequenced material: PBMCs or T cells enriched from blood (not recorded which). This rearrangement joins TRBV7-9 to TRBJ1-2; 8 nucleotides agree with TRBD1. The CDR3 DNA is TGTGCCAGCAGCGCGCCAAGATTGGGACAGGTTGTCTACACCTTC. It specifies CASSAPRLGQVVYTF.